This T cell receptor beta chain originates from a study of OX40 agonist ivuxolimab in advanced cancers. Study in general: Eligibility admitted prior anti-PD-1, anti-PD-L1 or anti-CTLA-4 therapy; 40% to 50% had some. Partial responses were seen in three patients, one with hepatocellular carcinoma and two with cutaneous melanoma.

Remarks on this clone: What it binds is unknown.

Profiled with immunoSEQ multiplex PCR; TCRdb holds only in-frame clones, not every one. The profile shows about 61,000 clones, about 88% of them singletons. Study-level points and caveats: Compared with CD4+, CD8+ T cells on average had more expanded clones.

V was pared by 3 bases and J by 4 bases, with 5 bases of the junction left unmatched. Looked up from germline, CDR1 is SGHRS and CDR2 is YFSETQ. The CDR3 runs to 15 residues. This clonotype was obtained from an adult with an advanced solid tumor such as melanoma, head and neck, liver or kidney cancer. Sample: CD4+ or CD8+ T cells sorted from blood, taken in a trial of the OX40 agonist ivuxolimab. The genes are TRBV5-1 and TRBJ2-5; 11 bases agree with TRBD1. DNA of the CDR3: TGCGCCAGCAGCTCCAGGACAGGGGGCCGAGAGACCCAGTACTTC. Translated, it gives CASSSRTGGRETQYF.